This TCR beta chain was sequenced during a study of cytomegalovirus exposure and HLA in healthy donors. Study outcomes and limitations: Most TCR beta V segments were productive about 90% or about 30% of the time in an earlier analysis. There were a few CMV-associated chains whose specificity for CMV antigens was confirmed in vitro.

Of note for this clone: Its antigen remains unidentified.

Germline assignment: CDR1 MNHEY and CDR2 SMNVEV (reference sequence). Trimming pared 2 bases from V and 7 bases from J, leaving 12 bases between. The CDR3 contains 14 residues. The PCR employed 60 Vbeta primers together with 13 Jbeta primers. Per the authors' pipeline: A later analysis counted around 80 million unique TCR beta chains, around 12 million shared. TCRdb's table, derived via immunoSEQ multiplex PCR, lists solely in-frame clones and lacks some. V, J and clone size were drawn from that table, and D and trimming were deduced from the DNA. The sample holds some 110,000 clones; roughly a tenth are singletons and the top ten take 5.5% to 7.5%.

The chain has TRBV27 and TRBJ1-5, with no clear D. This receptor was obtained from a man in his forties or fifties in good health and CMV-seropositive. The specimen was PBMCs. CDR3 amino acids: CASSLARSEQPQHF. The CDR3 nucleotides read TGTGCCAGCAGTTTAGCCCGGAGCGAGCAGCCCCAGCATTTT.